The clone carrying this T cell receptor beta chain has ten or more counts. Its target is unknown. RNA transcripts served as the template for amplifying TCR beta CDR3 regions. Using the HTBI primer set, a first-round RT-PCR was run on the TCR CDR3. Each CDR3 protein is one row after TCRdb ran MiXCR on the multiplex PCR reads. The table includes 400,000 to 600,000 distinct CDR3 sequences, about 16% detected once. The V end lost 0 bases, the J end lost 0 bases, and 11 bases lay between the germline ends. The germline CDR1 and CDR2 sequences are DFQATT and SNEGSKA (reference sequence). This CDR3 is built from 16 residues. The record originates from a study of T cells in Graves' hyperthyroidism and ophthalmopathy. Notes on the study in general: From stable hyperthyroidism, ophthalmopathy was set apart by a 13 V-J model.

Material: blood. The receptor was isolated from a woman between 25 and 40 years old with Graves' ophthalmopathy. The V and J genes are TRBV20-1 and TRBJ1-4, with D maybe TRBD1 (5 bases). Here the CDR3 reads CSARDEQVPTNEKLFF. In nucleotides, the CDR3 is TGCAGTGCTAGAGATGAACAGGTCCCAACTAATGAAAAACTGTTTTTT.